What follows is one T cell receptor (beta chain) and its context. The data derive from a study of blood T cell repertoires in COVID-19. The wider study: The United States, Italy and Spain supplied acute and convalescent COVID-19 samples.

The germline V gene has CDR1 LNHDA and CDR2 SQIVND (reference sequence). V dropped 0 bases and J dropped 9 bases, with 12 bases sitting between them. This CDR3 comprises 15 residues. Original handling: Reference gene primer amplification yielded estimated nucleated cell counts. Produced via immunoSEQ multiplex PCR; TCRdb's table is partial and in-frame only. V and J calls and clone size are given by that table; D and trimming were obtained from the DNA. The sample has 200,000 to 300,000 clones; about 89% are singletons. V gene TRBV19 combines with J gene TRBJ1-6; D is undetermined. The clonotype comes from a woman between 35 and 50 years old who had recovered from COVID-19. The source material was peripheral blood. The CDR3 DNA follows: TGTGCCAGTAGTATAGATGGAGGACTTGGTTCACCCCTCCACTTT. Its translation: CASSIDGGLGSPLHF.